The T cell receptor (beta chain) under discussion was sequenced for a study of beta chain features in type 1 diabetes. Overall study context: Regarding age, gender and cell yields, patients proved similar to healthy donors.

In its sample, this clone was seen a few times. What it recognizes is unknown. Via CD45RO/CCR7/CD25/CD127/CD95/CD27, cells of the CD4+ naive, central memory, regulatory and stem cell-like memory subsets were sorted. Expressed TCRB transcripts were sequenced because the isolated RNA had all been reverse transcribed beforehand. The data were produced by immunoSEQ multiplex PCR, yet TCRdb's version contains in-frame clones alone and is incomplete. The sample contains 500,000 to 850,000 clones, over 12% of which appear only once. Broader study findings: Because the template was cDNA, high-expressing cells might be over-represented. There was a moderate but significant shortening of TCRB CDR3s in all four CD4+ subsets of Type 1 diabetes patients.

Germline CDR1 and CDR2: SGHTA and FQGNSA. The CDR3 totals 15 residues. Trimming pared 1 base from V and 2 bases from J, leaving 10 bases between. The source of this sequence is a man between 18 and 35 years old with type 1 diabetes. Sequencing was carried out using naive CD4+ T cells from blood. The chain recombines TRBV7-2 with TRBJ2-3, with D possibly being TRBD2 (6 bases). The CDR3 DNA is TGTGCCAGCAGCTTAGAACGCGGGACCACAGATACGCAGTATTTT. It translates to CASSLERGTTDTQYF.